This is a list of T cell receptor beta chains from one sample in a study of vaccination and CD4 T cells after COVID-19. In TCRdb, the PCR reads were re-called with MiXCR into one record per CDR3 protein. The sample carries about 20,000 distinct CDR3 sequences, about 39% recorded once. No antigens are known for them. Sequenced sample: CD4+ T cells from blood, cultured in vitro. The source is a human donor who had recovered from COVID-19. The CDR3 runs from the conserved cysteine through the conserved F or W. A D gene is named only where the DNA matches it firmly. Size is stated for part of the rows, as once, few or many counts, or as a class when the clone is expanded.

16	NA	NA	TRBJ1-6	TRBV6-1	TGTGCCAGCAGAAACCAGGGAGTTGACTATAATTCACCCCTCCACTTT	CASRNQGVDYNSPLHF
15	NA	NA	TRBJ1-2	TRBV7-9	TGTACCAGCAGCTTTCGAACTAATACAGGAAATGGCTACACCTTC	CTSSFRTNTGNGYTF
16	NA	NA	TRBJ2-2	TRBV2	TGTGCCAGCAGTGGGAGAGGGGTCGAGAACACCGGGGAGCTGTTTTTT	CASSGRGVENTGELFF
15	NA	TRBD2	TRBJ2-7	TRBV11-3	TGTGCCAGCAGCTTAGTCGCTAGCGGGAGTGGCGAGCAGTACTTC	CASSLVASGSGEQYF
14	NA	NA	TRBJ1-3	TRBV20-1	TGCAGTGCTAAGGCCTCCAGCTCTGGAAACACCATATATTTT	CSAKASSSGNTIYF
16	NA	NA	TRBJ2-4	TRBV12-3/TRBV12-4	TGTGCCAGCAGTTTATCAGGTGGACTAGCCAAAAACATTCAGTACTTC	CASSLSGGLAKNIQYF
14	NA	TRBD2	TRBJ2-3	TRBV6-1	TGTGCCAGCGCCACTAGCGGGAGTTACGATACGCAGTATTTT	CASATSGSYDTQYF
14	few	NA	TRBJ1-5	TRBV10-3	TGTGCCATCAGAGACAGTAGTAGCAATCAGCCCCAGCATTTT	CAIRDSSSNQPQHF
15	few	NA	TRBJ2-7	TRBV20-1	TGCAGTGCTAGAGATGCTAGGGGGGCTGACTACGAGCAGTACTTC	CSARDARGADYEQYF
19	NA	TRBD1	TRBJ1-6	TRBV12-3/TRBV12-4	TGTGCCAGCAGTTCGGGGACAGGCGCCACGAGCTCCTATAATTCACCCCTCCACTTT	CASSSGTGATSSYNSPLHF
16	NA	NA	TRBJ2-7	TRBV11-3	TGTTCCAGCAGCCCTCTCGATCGGGGAGGAACCTACGAGCAGTACTTC	CSSSPLDRGGTYEQYF
14	few	NA	TRBJ2-5	TRBV11-3	TGTGCCAGCACCATTTATGGGGCGGGGGAGACCCAGTACTTC	CASTIYGAGETQYF
15	few	NA	TRBJ1-3	TRBV6-5	TGTGCCAGCAGTTACTCCGGGGCTACTGGAAACACCATATATTTT	CASSYSGATGNTIYF
13	NA	NA	TRBJ1-2	TRBV30	TGTGCCTGGAGTCCAGGAGGGACCTATGGCTACACCTTC	CAWSPGGTYGYTF
14	NA	NA	TRBJ1-2	TRBV6-1	TGTGCCAGCCAAAGAAACAGGGCTGACTATGGCTACACCTTC	CASQRNRADYGYTF
15	few	NA	TRBJ1-6	TRBV20-1	TGCAGTGCTAACGAGGGGACGACCTATAATTCACCCCTCCACTTT	CSANEGTTYNSPLHF
14	NA	NA	TRBJ1-2	TRBV7-2	TGTGCCAGCAGCTTTGACAGGTCGTCATATGGCTACACCTTC	CASSFDRSSYGYTF
12	NA	NA	TRBJ2-1	TRBV5-4	TGTGCCAGCAGCTTGGGTGAGCGGGAGCAGTTCTTC	CASSLGEREQFF
18	NA	TRBD1	TRBJ2-7	TRBV27	TGTGCCAGCAGCCGAAGACGATCACAGGGGTATGAAGGAAACGAGCAGTACTTC	CASSRRRSQGYEGNEQYF
14	NA	NA	TRBJ2-7	TRBV5-1	TGCGCCAGCACTTGGCAGACCAGCTCCTACGAGCAGTACTTC	CASTWQTSSYEQYF
14	NA	NA	TRBJ2-3	TRBV12-3/TRBV12-4	TGTGCCAGCAACCCCGGGTGGTCCACAGATACGCAGTATTTT	CASNPGWSTDTQYF
13	NA	NA	TRBJ1-1	TRBV30	TGTGCCTGGAAGCGGACTACCAACAAGGGGGCTTTCTTT	CAWKRTTNKGAFF
13	NA	NA	TRBJ2-3	TRBV7-3	TGTGCCAGCAGCTCGTCTACCACAGATACGCAGTATTTT	CASSSSTTDTQYF
15	NA	NA	TRBJ1-5	TRBV19	TGTGCCGTAACGAGGGACACGACAGGTAATGGGCCCCAGCATTTT	CAVTRDTTGNGPQHF